The 5 T cell receptor beta chains given below trace back to one sample, sequenced in a study of cytomegalovirus exposure and HLA in healthy donors. Clones were read by immunoSEQ multiplex PCR, and TCRdb kept only the in-frame ones, dropping some. The table records 150,000 or so clones, about 94% of them present only once. Sequenced input: PBMCs. These receptors originate from a man aged 18 to 29 in good health and CMV-seropositive.

The CDR3 region is CASSRSGRAAEQYF. CDR3 sequence (DNA): TGTGCCAGCAGCCGGAGCGGGAGGGCCGCCGAGCAGTACTTC. The chain combines TRBV11-1 with TRBJ2-7, with TRBD2 matching 10 bases. The CDR3 runs to 14 residues. Germline lookup yields CDR1 SGHAT and CDR2 FQDESV (reference sequence). V lost 5 bases to trimming and J lost 6 bases; unmatched junction nucleotides: 7.

This chain joins TRBV10-3 and TRBJ1-2; 7 bases map to TRBD1. V was clipped by 3 bases and J by 8 bases; unmatched bases: 6. The V gene's germline CDR1 is ENHRY and CDR2 SYGVKD. The length of the CDR3 is 13 residues. The CDR3 nucleotides are TGTGCCATCAGTGATAACAGGGGAGGCGGCTACACCTTC. Amino acid sequence: CAISDNRGGGYTF.

The chain combines TRBV4-2 with TRBJ2-2; 12 nucleotides line up with TRBD2. V trimming: 0 bases; J trimming: 8 bases; junction bases outside the gene matches: 10. The CDR3 covers 18 residues. The germline CDR1 and CDR2 sequences are LGHNA and YNFKEQ. CDR3 region: CASSQDPTSGSFMGELFF. In nucleotides, the CDR3 is TGTGCCAGCAGCCAAGATCCGACTAGCGGGAGTTTTATGGGGGAGCTGTTTTTT.

J is TRBJ2-1 and V is TRBV7-2, with D maybe TRBD1 (5 bases). V was clipped by 5 bases and J by 3 bases, with 14 bases between them. The germline V gene encodes CDR1 SGHTA and CDR2 FQGNSA. This CDR3 spans 15 amino acids. Here the CDR3 reads CASSQRSGFYNEQFF. In DNA form, the CDR3 reads TGTGCCAGCAGCCAACGATCAGGGTTCTACAATGAGCAGTTCTTC.

This chain joins TRBV5-8 and TRBJ2-2; 8 bases match TRBD2. The CDR3 has 16 amino acids. CDR1 is SGHTS and CDR2 is YDEGEE in the germline V gene. With 3 bases clipped from V and 3 bases from J, the junction kept 7 bases outside the gene matches. The CDR3 sequence: CASSSTSGTHTGELFF. CDR3 nucleotides: TGTGCCAGCAGCTCCACTAGCGGTACTCACACCGGGGAGCTGTTTTTT.